This T cell receptor beta chain was captured by sequencing in a study of radiotherapy plus CTLA-4 blockade in lung cancer. This clone was detected once. Here immunoSEQ multiplex PCR was the method, and the copy in TCRdb shows in-frame clones only, minus some. The sample has about 84,000 clones; less than 80% are singletons. V dropped 1 base and J dropped 9; count of bases not matched to a gene: 28. The germline V gene has CDR1 PRHDT and CDR2 FYEKMQ (reference sequence). The CDR3 is 23 residues long. This TCR was recovered from a human donor with non-small cell lung cancer that progressed on radiotherapy plus ipilimumab. V usage is TRBV13 and J usage is TRBJ2-4; 12 nucleotides agree with TRBD2. The source material was peripheral blood, sampled from a patient treated with radiotherapy plus ipilimumab. CDR3 region: CASSLAQGPVAGTSGSSRGIQYF. DNA for the CDR3: TGTGCCAGCAGCTTAGCCCAAGGGCCCGTCGCCGGGACTAGCGGGTCATCCAGGGGCATTCAGTACTTC.